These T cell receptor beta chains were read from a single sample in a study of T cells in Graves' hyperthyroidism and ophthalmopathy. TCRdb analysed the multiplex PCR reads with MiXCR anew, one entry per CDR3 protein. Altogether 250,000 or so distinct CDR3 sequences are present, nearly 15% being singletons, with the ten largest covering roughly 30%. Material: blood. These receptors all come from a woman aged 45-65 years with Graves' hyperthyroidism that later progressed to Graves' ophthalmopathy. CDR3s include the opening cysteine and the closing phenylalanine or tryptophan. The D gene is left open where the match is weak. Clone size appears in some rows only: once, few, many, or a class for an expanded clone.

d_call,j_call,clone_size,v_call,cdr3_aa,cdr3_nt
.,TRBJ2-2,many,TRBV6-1,CASSEARVPNTGELFF,TGTGCCAGCAGTGAAGCGAGGGTTCCGAACACCGGGGAGCTGTTTTTT
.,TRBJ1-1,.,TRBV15,CATSRLQGWEMNTEAFF,TGTGCCACCAGCAGGCTACAGGGTTGGGAGATGAACACTGAAGCTTTCTTT
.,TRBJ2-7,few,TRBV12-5,CASLSLSGGYEQYF,TGTGCTAGCCTCTCTCTGTCAGGGGGGTACGAGCAGTACTTC
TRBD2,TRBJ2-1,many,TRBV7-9,CASSLGGWGREGRHEQFF,TGTGCCAGCAGCTTAGGGGGATGGGGGCGGGAGGGCCGCCATGAGCAGTTCTTC
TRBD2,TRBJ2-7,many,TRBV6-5,CASSYSGLVYEQYF,TGTGCCAGCAGTTACTCAGGACTAGTCTACGAGCAGTACTTC
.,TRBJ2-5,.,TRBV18,CTSSHRDNGQETQYF,TGTACCAGCTCCCATCGGGACAACGGCCAAGAGACCCAGTACTTC
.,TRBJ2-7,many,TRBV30,CAWSVALPDEQYF,TGTGCCTGGAGTGTAGCGCTGCCGGACGAGCAGTACTTC
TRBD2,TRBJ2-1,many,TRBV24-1,CATSDPTHGLAGDEQFF,TGTGCCACCAGTGATCCTACTCATGGACTAGCGGGAGATGAGCAGTTCTTC
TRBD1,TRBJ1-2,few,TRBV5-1,CASSFGDSTYGYTF,TGCGCCAGCAGCTTCGGGGACAGCACTTATGGCTACACCTTC
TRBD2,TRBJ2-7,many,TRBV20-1,CSTDSGRVGYEQYF,TGCAGTACGGATAGCGGGAGAGTCGGCTACGAGCAGTACTTC
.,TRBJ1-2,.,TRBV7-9,CASSLGIGVDGYTF,TGTGCCAGCAGCTTAGGCATAGGGGTTGATGGCTACACCTTC